Listed below are T cell receptor beta chains from one sample, sequenced in a study of early T cells in non-severe SARS-CoV-2 infection. TCRdb re-derived calls from the 5' RACE reads in MiXCR, one entry per CDR3 protein. Altogether approximately 80,000 distinct CDR3 sequences are present, 10% to 15% being singletons, with the ten largest covering roughly 3.2%. The sample was whole blood. These receptors all come from an adult who was a healthcare worker with PCR-confirmed SARS-CoV-2 infection or an uninfected control (not recorded which). The CDR3 runs from the conserved cysteine through the conserved F or W. Fields, in order: V gene, J gene, CDR3 length, clone size, CDR3 protein. Some rows have no size entry. The others give once, few or many, or a class for an expanded clone.

>TRBV7-6|TRBJ2-1|14|many
CASSLFPGNNEQFF
>TRBV27|TRBJ2-7|13|many
CASRDTGGPEQYF
>TRBV12-2|TRBJ2-3|17|many
CASRSGTSGRAPDTQYF
>TRBV12-3/TRBV12-4|TRBJ1-5|16|few
CASRSLDRGGNQPQHF
>TRBV29-1|TRBJ2-5|15|NA
CSAEDSRRVEETQYF
>TRBV29-1|TRBJ2-1|11|NA
CSGWVDNEQFF
>TRBV6-5|TRBJ2-7|14|NA
CASSYSRKGGEQYF
>TRBV19|TRBJ2-4|13|few
CASSPSSTNIQYF
>TRBV7-9|TRBJ2-3|15|many
CASSMGLAGGDTQYF
>TRBV2|TRBJ1-2|13|NA
CAGRQGAGYGYTF
>TRBV28|TRBJ1-2|12|few
CASGAGQGGYTF
>TRBV5-5|TRBJ2-1|17|many
CASSLRPGVATYNEQFF
>TRBV28|TRBJ2-1|15|many
CASSLLAGGPNEQFF
>TRBV20-1|TRBJ2-3|17|few
CSALRMWGSGSTDTQYF
>TRBV9|TRBJ2-3|16|many
CASSAGTSGSTDTQYF
>TRBV7-9|TRBJ2-1|11|NA
CASSLGGSQFF
>TRBV12-3/TRBV12-4|TRBJ2-1|13|few
CASNWEGYNEQFF
>TRBV28|TRBJ2-3|15|once
CASSLGAVSTDTQYF
>TRBV20-1|TRBJ2-1|16|NA
CSASLLGQGLSNEQFF
>TRBV14|TRBJ2-1|18|few
CASSQWASSGASYNEQFF
>TRBV12-3/TRBV12-4|TRBJ2-1|15|NA
CASSSSGTRNNEQFF
>TRBV18|TRBJ2-3|16|few
CASSSGLAASTDTQYF
>TRBV20-1|TRBJ2-7|15|NA
CSASKPSGKKYEQYF
>TRBV5-1|TRBJ2-5|14|many
CASSKGGTQETQYF
>TRBV27|TRBJ2-5|16|few
CASSFEGRRYQETQYF
>TRBV10-2|TRBJ2-7|12|few
CASNPGGYEQYF
>TRBV20-1|TRBJ2-1|18|few
CSARPHRNSGDSYNEQFF
>TRBV5-1|TRBJ2-7|14|NA
CASSLGGQAYEQYF
>TRBV5-4|TRBJ2-1|14|few
CASRPGTFNNEQFF
>TRBV7-2|TRBJ2-1|15|many
CASSWGRSSYNEQFF
>TRBV7-8|TRBJ1-2|15|many
CASSLMPGINYGYTF
>TRBV10-3|TRBJ2-5|15|many
CAISGDRAPEETQYF
>TRBV30|TRBJ1-5|13|few
CAWTSGANQPQHF
>TRBV28|TRBJ1-5|12|few
CASSLVNQPQHF
>TRBV10-2|TRBJ2-7|11|few
CASSDTSRQYF
>TRBV9|TRBJ2-3|16|NA
CASSDGTSRYTDTQYF
>TRBV27|TRBJ2-4|14|NA
CASSFGTAINIQYF
>TRBV27|TRBJ2-1|14|NA
CASTGLAGPFEQFF
>TRBV18|TRBJ2-2|15|many
CASSHFMADAGELFF
>TRBV28|TRBJ1-6|15|many
CASGPASSYNSPLHF
>TRBV29-1|TRBJ2-3|15|NA
CSAEISGVPTDTQYF